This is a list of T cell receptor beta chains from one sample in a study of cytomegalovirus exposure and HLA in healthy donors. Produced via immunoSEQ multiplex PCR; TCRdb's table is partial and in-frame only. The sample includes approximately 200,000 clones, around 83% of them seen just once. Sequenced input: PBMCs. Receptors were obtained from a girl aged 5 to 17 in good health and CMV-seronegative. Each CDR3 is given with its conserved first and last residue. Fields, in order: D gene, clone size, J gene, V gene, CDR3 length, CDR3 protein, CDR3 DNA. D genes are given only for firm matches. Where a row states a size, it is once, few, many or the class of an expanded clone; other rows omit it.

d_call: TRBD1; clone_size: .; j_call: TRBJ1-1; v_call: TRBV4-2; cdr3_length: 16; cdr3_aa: CASSQAPGQTYTEAFF; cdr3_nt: TGTGCCAGCAGCCAAGCGCCGGGACAGACCTACACTGAAGCTTTCTTT
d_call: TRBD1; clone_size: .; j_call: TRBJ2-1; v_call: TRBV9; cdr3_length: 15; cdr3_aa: CASSPGTGSYNEQFF; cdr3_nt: TGTGCCAGCTCTCCGGGGACAGGGTCCTACAATGAGCAGTTCTTC
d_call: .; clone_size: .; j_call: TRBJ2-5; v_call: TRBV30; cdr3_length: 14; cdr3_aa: CAWSENRAQETQYF; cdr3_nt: TGTGCCTGGAGTGAGAACAGGGCCCAAGAGACCCAGTACTTC
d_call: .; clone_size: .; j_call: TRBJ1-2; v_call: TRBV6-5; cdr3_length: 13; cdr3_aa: CASSDPGMRGYTF; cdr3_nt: TGTGCCAGCAGTGACCCAGGGATGAGGGGCTACACCTTC
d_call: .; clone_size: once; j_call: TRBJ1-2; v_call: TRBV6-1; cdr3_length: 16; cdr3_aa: CASSELDIRSPYGYTF; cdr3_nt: TGTGCCAGCAGTGAATTGGACATCCGTTCCCCCTATGGCTACACCTTC
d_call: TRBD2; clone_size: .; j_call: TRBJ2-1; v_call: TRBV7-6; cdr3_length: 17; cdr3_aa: CASSLVDGLAAYNEQFF; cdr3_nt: TGTGCCAGCAGCTTAGTTGACGGACTAGCGGCATACAATGAGCAGTTCTTC
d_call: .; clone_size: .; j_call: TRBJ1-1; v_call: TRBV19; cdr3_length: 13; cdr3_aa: CASSRDTYTEAFF; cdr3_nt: TGTGCCAGTAGTCGAGACACCTACACTGAAGCTTTCTTT
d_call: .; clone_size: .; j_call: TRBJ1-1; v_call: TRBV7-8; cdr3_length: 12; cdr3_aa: CASSLGYGEAFF; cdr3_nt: TGTGCCAGCAGCTTAGGGTACGGTGAAGCTTTCTTT
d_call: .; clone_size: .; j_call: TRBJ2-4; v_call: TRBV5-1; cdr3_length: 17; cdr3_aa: CASSLVPDPGAGNIQYF; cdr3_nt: TGCGCCAGCAGCTTGGTCCCAGACCCTGGGGCTGGAAACATTCAGTACTTC
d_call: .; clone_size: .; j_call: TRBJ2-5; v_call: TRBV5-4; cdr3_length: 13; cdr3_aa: CASSRDSQETQYF; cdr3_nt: TGTGCCAGCAGCAGGGACTCCCAAGAGACCCAGTACTTC
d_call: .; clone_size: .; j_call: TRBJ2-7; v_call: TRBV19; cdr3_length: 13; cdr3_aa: CASSTRTLDEQYF; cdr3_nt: TGTGCCAGTAGCACTAGGACTTTGGACGAGCAGTACTTC
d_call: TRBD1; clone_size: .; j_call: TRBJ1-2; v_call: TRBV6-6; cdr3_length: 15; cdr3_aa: CASRSYEGGYYGYTF; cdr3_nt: TGTGCCAGCAGGTCGTATGAAGGGGGCTACTATGGCTACACCTTC
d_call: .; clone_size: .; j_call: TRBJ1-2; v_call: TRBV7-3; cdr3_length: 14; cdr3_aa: CASSLTRGGARLTF; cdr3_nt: TGTGCCAGCAGCTTAACTCGGGGGGGCGCCCGGCTGACCTTC
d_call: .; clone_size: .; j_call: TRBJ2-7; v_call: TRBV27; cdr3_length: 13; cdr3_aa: CASSLAGPYEQYF; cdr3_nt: TGTGCCAGCAGTTTGGCGGGCCCCTACGAGCAGTACTTC
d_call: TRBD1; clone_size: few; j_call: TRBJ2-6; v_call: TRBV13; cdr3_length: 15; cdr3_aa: CASSRRGQKSNVLTF; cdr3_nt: TGTGCCAGCAGCCGACGGGGACAGAAGTCCAACGTCCTGACTTTC
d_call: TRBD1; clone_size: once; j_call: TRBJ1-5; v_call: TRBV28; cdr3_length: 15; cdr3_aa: CASSSPQGGNQPQHF; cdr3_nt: TGTGCCAGCAGCTCCCCCCAGGGGGGCAATCAGCCCCAGCATTTT
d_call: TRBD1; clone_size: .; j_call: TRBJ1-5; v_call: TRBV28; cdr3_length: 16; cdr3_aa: CASSKHQGAVSQPQHF; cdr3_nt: TGTGCCAGCAGCAAACATCAGGGGGCAGTCAGTCAGCCCCAGCATTTT
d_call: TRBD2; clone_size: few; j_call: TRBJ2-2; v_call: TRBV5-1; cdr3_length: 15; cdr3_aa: CASSPLAGGTGELFF; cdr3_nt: TGCGCCAGCAGCCCCCTAGCGGGAGGCACCGGGGAGCTGTTTTTT
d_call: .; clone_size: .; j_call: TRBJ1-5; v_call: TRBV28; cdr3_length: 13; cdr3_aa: CASKDSLNQPQHF; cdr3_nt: TGTGCCAGCAAAGACAGTCTCAATCAGCCCCAGCATTTT
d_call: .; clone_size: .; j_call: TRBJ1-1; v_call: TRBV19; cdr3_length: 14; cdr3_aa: CASSIPGLGTEAFF; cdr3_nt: TGTGCCAGTAGTATTCCGGGGTTGGGAACTGAAGCTTTCTTT
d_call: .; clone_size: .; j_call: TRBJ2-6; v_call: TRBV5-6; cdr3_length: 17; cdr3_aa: CASSFMTASSGANVLTF; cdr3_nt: TGTGCCAGCAGCTTTATGACAGCTAGCTCTGGGGCCAACGTCCTGACTTTC
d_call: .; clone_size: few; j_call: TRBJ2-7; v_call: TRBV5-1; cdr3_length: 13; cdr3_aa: CASSTLRQNEQYF; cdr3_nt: TGCGCCAGCAGCACTTTACGACAGAATGAGCAGTACTTC
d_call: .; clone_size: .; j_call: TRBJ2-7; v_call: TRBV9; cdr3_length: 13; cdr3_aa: CASSPTRIGEQYF; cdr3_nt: TGTGCCAGCAGCCCGACTAGAATCGGCGAGCAGTACTTC
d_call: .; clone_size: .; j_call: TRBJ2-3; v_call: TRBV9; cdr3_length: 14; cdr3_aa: CASSYQDSTDTQYF; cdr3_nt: TGTGCCAGCAGTTATCAGGACTCCACAGATACGCAGTATTTT